This T cell receptor (beta chain) comes out of a study of cytomegalovirus exposure and HLA in healthy donors. Turning to the study itself: A previous analysis identified approximately 120 million unique TCR beta sequences derived from 180 million or so T cells. General study points: In a later analysis, TCR beta V- and J-gene trimming was associated with a missense DCLRE1C variant. A prior analysis recorded that most TCR beta V segments were productive about 90% or about 30% of the time. There were reportedly fewer N-insertions in an Asian-associated ancestry cluster than the roughly 670-donor mean, in a later analysis.

Germline V gives CDR1 SGHDT, CDR2 YYEEEE. Trimming cost V 4 bases and J 1 base, with 10 bases left between them. The CDR3 has 14 amino acids. Amplification used 60 Vbeta primers and 13 Jbeta primers. Sequencing used immunoSEQ multiplex PCR; TCRdb keeps in-frame clones, though not all of them. The sample comprises approximately 170,000 clones, approximately 81% of which are singletons, and less than 2.5% rests with the top ten. Notes on this clone: Its antigen is not known.

The sample comprised PBMCs. The rearrangement joins TRBV5-6 to TRBJ2-3; possibly TRBD1 for D (6 bases). The source of this sequence is a woman aged 50 to 65 in good health and CMV-seronegative. The CDR3 reads CASSKRQGTDTQYF. The CDR3 region has the DNA TGTGCCAGCAGCAAACGACAGGGCACAGATACGCAGTATTTT.